The 29 T cell receptor beta chains in this list originate from one sample, sequenced in a study of identifying expanded T cells in peripheral blood (dated by TCRdb to between 2018 and 2021). The library was produced with the immunoSEQ multiplex PCR assay. TCRdb mirrors the immuneACCESS table, restricted to in-frame sequences. Some clones are absent from its copies; in checked studies, under half trace to an unresolved V gene, and the reason for the others is unknown. A total of about 82,000 clones appear in this sample, 80% to 90% of them only once. The ten top clones hold roughly 7.3% of the sample. What was sequenced was blood. These receptors were obtained from a person aged 18-69 years in good health.

This sequence joins TRBV7-2 and TRBJ2-5; D remains unclear. Trimming pared 2 bases from V and 3 bases from J, leaving 4 bases between. In germline, CDR1 is SGHTA, CDR2 FQGNSA. The CDR3 has 12 amino acids. CDR3 residues: CASSLYEETQYF. DNA of the CDR3: TGTGCCAGCAGCTTATACGAAGAGACCCAGTACTTC.

The rearrangement links TRBV7-9 to TRBJ2-2, with TRBD1 matching 8 bases. The CDR3 spans 17 residues. V shed 1 base and J 1 base; nucleotides not matched to a gene: 5. The V gene's germline CDR1 is SEHNR and CDR2 FQNEAQ (reference sequence). Here the CDR3 reads CASSLGGGQGNTGELFF. CDR3 coding DNA: TGTGCCAGCAGCTTAGGGGGAGGACAGGGGAACACCGGGGAGCTGTTTTTT.

The rearrangement uses TRBV30 and TRBJ1-1; 7 bases are shared with TRBD1. The CDR3 runs 15 residues. V dropped 1 base and J dropped 2; count of bases not matched to a gene: 7. Germline CDR1 reads GTSNPN; CDR2 reads SVGIG (reference sequence). The CDR3 nucleotides read TGTGCCTGGAGTGCCGGGACAGTCGGAAACACTGAAGCTTTCTTT. Its protein is CAWSAGTVGNTEAFF.

The chain uses TRBV5-1 and TRBJ2-3; 13 bases align to TRBD2. Trimming took 4 bases from V and 3 from J; bases not matched to a gene: 8. The CDR3 is made up of 17 amino acids. The germline gives CDR1 SGHRS, CDR2 YFSETQ. Here the CDR3 reads CASSPGLAGVGTDTQYF. The CDR3 DNA is TGCGCCAGCAGCCCTGGACTAGCGGGAGTCGGAACAGATACGCAGTATTTT.

The gene calls are TRBV18 and TRBJ1-1; possible D gene TRBD1, 5 bases. The CDR3 sequence is 13 residues long. Germline values: CDR1 KGHSH, CDR2 LQKENI. V shed 5 bases and J shed 5 bases, with 12 bases lying between them. CDR3: CASSAGGGTEAFF. As DNA, the CDR3 is TGTGCCAGCTCAGCTGGGGGAGGGACTGAAGCTTTCTTT.

J is TRBJ1-2 and V is TRBV5-4; D is possibly TRBD1 (6 bases). There are 15 residues in the CDR3. V was trimmed by 4 bases and J by 5 bases, leaving 18 bases between them. Germline CDR1 reads SGHNT; CDR2 reads YYREEE (reference sequence). CDR3 in amino acids: CASSTQQGGEYGYTF. Here the CDR3 DNA reads TGTGCCAGCAGCACCCAACAGGGAGGGGAATATGGCTACACCTTC.

V and J are TRBV5-1 and TRBJ2-7; 13 positions match TRBD2. CDR1 and CDR2 from the germline V gene are SGHRS and YFSETQ. CDR3 size: 15 residues. The V and J ends lost 5 bases and 3 bases, in that order; junction bases with no gene match: 5. The CDR3 sequence is CASRWTSGGNYEQYF. For the CDR3, the DNA is TGCGCCAGCAGATGGACTAGCGGGGGAAACTACGAGCAGTACTTC.

V usage is TRBV29-1 and J usage is TRBJ1-1; D may be TRBD1 (5 bases). V gave up 7 bases and J gave up 1 base, with 10 bases separating them. The CDR3 covers 12 residues. Germline V gene lookup returns CDR1 SQVTM and CDR2 ANQGSEA. In nucleotides, the CDR3 is TGCAGCGCCCACGGGGGGAACACTGAAGCTTTCTTT. Its translation: CSAHGGNTEAFF. The full variable domain, rest sourced from reference TRBV29-1 and TRBJ1-1, is SAVISQKPSRDICQRGTSLTIQCQVDSQVTMMFWYRQQPGQSLTLIATANQGSEATYESGFVIDKFPISRPNLTFSTLTVSNMSPEDSSIYLCSAHGGNTEAFFGQGTRLTVV.

A few counts support this clone. The chain combines TRBV4-1 with TRBJ2-7, with unresolved D. Trimming left V 1 base short and J 2 bases short, with 6 bases between. The CDR3 runs 13 residues. Per germline, CDR1 MGHRA and CDR2 YSYEKL. CDR3 bases: TGCGCCAGCAGCCAAGGGCGTACCTACGAGCAGTACTTC. Its protein product is CASSQGRTYEQYF.

V is TRBV10-2 and J is TRBJ2-2, with TRBD2 matching over 7 bases. CDR1 WSHSY and CDR2 SAAADI come from the germline V gene. Trimming removed 7 bases from V and 5 bases from J; junction bases left unmatched: 10. The CDR3 consists of 15 residues. The CDR3 DNA reads as TGCGCCAGCAATTACCAGGGAGGGGCTACCGGGGAGCTGTTTTTT. It translates to CASNYQGGATGELFF.

This clone ranks as medium-sized. The chain links TRBV6-4 to TRBJ2-1; the D gene is possibly TRBD1 (6 bases). The V gene lost 6 bases and the J gene lost 2 bases, with 8 bases spanning the gap. The CDR3 sequence is 13 residues long. CDR1 and CDR2 (germline): MRHNA, SNTAGT. CDR3 DNA sequence: TGTGCCAGCAGCGGGACAACCTACAATGAGCAGTTCTTC. Its protein is CASSGTTYNEQFF.

The count of this clone is one. The CDR3 is CASSPETGADTEAFF. As DNA, the CDR3 is TGTGCCAGCAGCCCTGAGACAGGGGCGGACACTGAAGCTTTCTTT. V gene TRBV7-6 combines with J gene TRBJ1-1; 8 bases align to TRBD1. This CDR3 region has 15 residues. After removal of 5 bases from V and 3 bases from J, the junction contained 8 bases not matched to a gene. Germline V gene lookup returns CDR1 SGHVS and CDR2 FNYEAQ.

This clone appeared once. The CDR3, as DNA: TGTGCCAGCAGCCTTCGGACAGGGCGGGGTGAGCAGTTCTTC. It yields the protein CASSLRTGRGEQFF. The chain uses TRBV11-1 and TRBJ2-1; 8 bases fit TRBD1. With V trimmed by 5 bases and J by 9 bases, 9 bases remained unmatched. CDR3 size: 14 residues. Per germline, CDR1 SGHAT and CDR2 FQDESV (reference sequence).

V and J are TRBV18 and TRBJ1-2; D gene unclear. The CDR3 consists of 14 residues. Trimming left V 3 bases short and J 2 bases short, with 10 bases between. The germline V gene has CDR1 KGHSH and CDR2 LQKENI. The CDR3 here is CASSPVGVNYGYTF. For the CDR3, the DNA is TGTGCCAGCTCACCCGTCGGCGTAAACTATGGCTACACCTTC. The full variable domain, rest sourced from reference TRBV18 and TRBJ1-2, is NAGVMQNPRHLVRRRGQEARLRCSPMKGHSHVYWYRQLPEEGLKFMVYLQKENIIDESGMPKERFSAEFPKEGPSILRIQQVVRGDSAAYFCASSPVGVNYGYTFGSGTRLTVV.

The genes are TRBV10-3 and TRBJ2-2; D not certain. Deletions cut 2 bases from V and 5 bases from J, with 6 bases between. Germline CDR1 is ENHRY and CDR2 is SYGVKD. CDR3 length equals 13 residues. CDR3 sequence: CAISERETGELFF. The CDR3 DNA reads TGTGCCATCAGTGAGAGGGAAACCGGGGAGCTGTTTTTT.

This chain joins TRBV12-5 and TRBJ1-1; a possible D gene is TRBD1 (5 bases). Germline CDR1 is LGHNT and CDR2 is FRNRAP. Trimming cost V 5 bases and J 4 bases, with 11 bases left between them. The CDR3 sequence is 13 residues long. The CDR3 coding sequence is TGTGCTAGTGGTACCCGACAGACCACTGAAGCTTTCTTT. It specifies CASGTRQTTEAFF.

The chain has TRBV27 and TRBJ2-1; 12 bases fit TRBD1. Germline lookup yields CDR1 MNHEY and CDR2 SMNVEV (reference sequence). V shed 3 bases, J shed 2 bases, and the junction held 5 bases outside the gene matches. The CDR3 runs to 17 residues. CDR3 loop: CASSFRGTGGPYNEQFF. The CDR3 bases are TGTGCCAGCAGTTTTCGTGGGACAGGGGGCCCCTACAATGAGCAGTTCTTC.

The chain recombines TRBV19 with TRBJ2-3; no firm D call. Deletions cut 1 base from V and 0 bases from J, with 5 bases between. This CDR3 spans 14 amino acids. CDR1 is LNHDA and CDR2 is SQIVND in the germline V gene (reference sequence). CDR3 bases: TGTGCCAGTAGTATAGGGAGTAGCACAGATACGCAGTATTTT. Translated, it gives CASSIGSSTDTQYF.

The chain combines TRBV27 with TRBJ2-5; a possible D gene is TRBD1 (6 bases). Germline V lookup: CDR1 MNHEY, CDR2 SMNVEV (reference sequence). V was trimmed by 5 bases and J by 4 bases, leaving 11 bases between them. CDR3 length: 13 residues. The CDR3 DNA follows: TGTGCCAGCAGTACCGGACAGAGAGAGACCCAGTACTTC. Translated, it gives CASSTGQRETQYF.

This chain joins TRBV5-4 and TRBJ2-2; D is uncertain. The germline V gene encodes CDR1 SGHNT and CDR2 YYREEE (reference sequence). V was pared by 0 bases and J by 5 bases, with 2 bases between. This CDR3 contains 12 residues. The CDR3 here is CASSLATGELFF. In DNA, the CDR3 is TGTGCCAGCAGCTTGGCAACCGGGGAGCTGTTTTTT.

This chain connects TRBV9 to TRBJ1-2; tentatively, D is TRBD1 (5 bases). CDR3 length: 15 amino acids. V shed 0 bases and J shed 2 bases, with 11 bases lying between them. Germline CDR1 is SGDLS and CDR2 is YYNGEE. The CDR3 protein is CASSVATGPNYGYTF. The DNA for the CDR3 is TGTGCCAGCAGCGTAGCTACAGGCCCAAACTATGGCTACACCTTC.

This chain links TRBV11-2 with TRBJ2-2; D call uncertain. Germline V CDR1 and CDR2: SGHAT, FQNNGV. The V end was cut by 2 bases, the J end by 4 bases, with 23 bases between. The length of the CDR3 is 19 residues. The CDR3 sequence: CASSLSSMIITHRTGELFF. CDR3 DNA sequence: TGTGCCAGCAGCTTAAGCTCAATGATAATAACTCACCGCACCGGGGAGCTGTTTTTT.

CDR3 bases: TGCGCCAGCAGCCGTCAGGGACAGGGGGACGAGCAGTACTTC. The encoded protein is CASSRQGQGDEQYF. V and J are TRBV5-1 and TRBJ2-7; 11 bases agree with TRBD1. The J segment lost 5 bases and the V segment lost 4 bases, leaving 5 bases of the junction unmatched. Per the germline V gene, CDR1 is SGHRS and CDR2 is YFSETQ. The CDR3 covers 14 residues. Supplemented by reference TRBV5-1 and TRBJ2-7, the full variable domain reads KAGVTQTPRYLIKTRGQQVTLSCSPISGHRSVSWYQQTPGQGLQFLFEYFSETQRNKGNFPGRFSGRQFSNSRSEMNVSTLELGDSALYLCASSRQGQGDEQYFGPGTRLTVT.

The chain recombines TRBV5-1 with TRBJ1-5; the match to TRBD1 covers 9 bases. Germline values: CDR1 SGHRS, CDR2 YFSETQ. Unmatched junction bases numbered 6, after V lost 6 bases and J lost 2 bases. The CDR3 is 15 amino acids. In nucleotides, the CDR3 is TGCGCCAGCACAAGGACAGGGGAAGGCAATCAGCCCCAGCATTTT. Protein sequence: CASTRTGEGNQPQHF.

This chain uses TRBV2 with TRBJ1-4, with TRBD1 as a possible D gene (5 bases). V was pared by 3 bases and J by 7 bases, with 12 bases between. The CDR3 is 14 amino acids. Per the germline V gene, CDR1 is SNHLY and CDR2 is FYNNEI. The DNA for the CDR3 is TGTGCCAGCAGTGAGGGGGGTAGTGGTGAAAAACTGTTTTTT. This sequence encodes CASSEGGSGEKLFF.

The chain uses TRBV6-5 and TRBJ1-2; a possible D gene is TRBD1 (5 bases). Germline lookup yields CDR1 MNHEY and CDR2 SVGAGI. Trimming took 5 bases from V and 6 from J, leaving 13 bases between them. The CDR3 has 13 amino acids. CDR3 in DNA: TGTGCCAGCAGTCAACAGACAGTAAATGGCTACACCTTC. Amino acids: CASSQQTVNGYTF.

This clone has a single count. This rearrangement joins TRBV30 to TRBJ1-5; no firm D call. The V gene lost 5 bases and the J gene lost 3 bases, with 11 bases spanning the gap. Germline V gives CDR1 GTSNPN, CDR2 SVGIG (reference sequence). This CDR3 contains 13 residues. The CDR3 nucleotides are TGTGCCTGGGATGCCTCACCCAATCAGCCCCAGCATTTT. It yields the protein CAWDASPNQPQHF.

The chain uses TRBV2 and TRBJ1-2; D remains unclear. The germline V gene encodes CDR1 SNHLY and CDR2 FYNNEI. The CDR3 consists of 12 residues. The V end lost 6 bases, the J end lost 7 bases, and 12 bases lay between the germline ends. DNA for the CDR3: TGTGCCAGCAGGAGACCCGAGGGTGGCTACACCTTC. This encodes CASRRPEGGYTF.

The chain uses TRBV9 and TRBJ2-2, with D tentatively TRBD1 (6 bases). There are 14 residues in the CDR3. Germline V gene lookup returns CDR1 SGDLS and CDR2 YYNGEE. Trimming took off 8 bases at V and 4 bases at J, with 15 bases between the two ends. CDR3 amino acids: CASNRDIGTGELFF. CDR3 DNA sequence: TGTGCCAGTAACAGGGATATTGGCACCGGGGAGCTGTTTTTT.